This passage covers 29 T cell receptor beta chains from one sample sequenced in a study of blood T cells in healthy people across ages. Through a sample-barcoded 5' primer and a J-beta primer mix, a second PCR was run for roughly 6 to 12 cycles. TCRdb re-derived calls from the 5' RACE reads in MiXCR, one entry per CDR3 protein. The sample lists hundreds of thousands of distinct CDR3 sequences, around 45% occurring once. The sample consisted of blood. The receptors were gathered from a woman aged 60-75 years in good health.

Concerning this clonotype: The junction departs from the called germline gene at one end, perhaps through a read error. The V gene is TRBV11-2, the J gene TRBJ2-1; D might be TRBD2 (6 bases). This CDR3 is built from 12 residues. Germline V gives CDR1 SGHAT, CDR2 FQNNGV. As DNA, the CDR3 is TGTGCCGGCAGTCCCCAGGAGGGCGTGCAGTTCTTC. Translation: CAGSPQEGVQFF.

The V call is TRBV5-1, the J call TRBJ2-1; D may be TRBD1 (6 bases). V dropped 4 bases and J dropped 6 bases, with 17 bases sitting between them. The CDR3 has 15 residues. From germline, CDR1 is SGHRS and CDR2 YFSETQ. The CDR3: CASSAGDRNPNEQFF. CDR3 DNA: TGCGCCAGCAGCGCCGGAGACAGGAACCCCAATGAGCAGTTCTTC.

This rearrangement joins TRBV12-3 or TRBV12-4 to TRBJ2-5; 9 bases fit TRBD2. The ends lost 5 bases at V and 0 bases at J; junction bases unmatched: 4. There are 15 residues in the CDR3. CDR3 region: CASSRTSANQETQYF. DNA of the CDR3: TGTGCCAGCAGTCGGACTAGCGCTAACCAAGAGACCCAGTACTTC.

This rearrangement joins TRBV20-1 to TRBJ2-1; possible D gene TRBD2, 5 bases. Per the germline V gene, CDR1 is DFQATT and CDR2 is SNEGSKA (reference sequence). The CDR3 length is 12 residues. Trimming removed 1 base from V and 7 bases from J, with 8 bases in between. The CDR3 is CSARVCGNEQFF. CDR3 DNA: TGCAGTGCTAGAGTGTGCGGGAATGAGCAGTTCTTC.

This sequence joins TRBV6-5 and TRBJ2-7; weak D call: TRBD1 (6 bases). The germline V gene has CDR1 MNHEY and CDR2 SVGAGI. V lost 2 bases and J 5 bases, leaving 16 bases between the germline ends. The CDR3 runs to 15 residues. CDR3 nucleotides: TGTGCCAGCAGTTACGCAACGCAGGGGTCCCACGAGCAGTACTTC. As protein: CASSYATQGSHEQYF.

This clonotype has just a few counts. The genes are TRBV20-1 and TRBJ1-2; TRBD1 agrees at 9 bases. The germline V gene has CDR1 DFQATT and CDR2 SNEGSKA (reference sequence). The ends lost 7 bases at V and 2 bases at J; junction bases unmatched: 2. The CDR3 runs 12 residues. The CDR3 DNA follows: TGCAGTGGGGGGACAGGGAACTATGGCTACACCTTC. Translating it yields CSGGTGNYGYTF.

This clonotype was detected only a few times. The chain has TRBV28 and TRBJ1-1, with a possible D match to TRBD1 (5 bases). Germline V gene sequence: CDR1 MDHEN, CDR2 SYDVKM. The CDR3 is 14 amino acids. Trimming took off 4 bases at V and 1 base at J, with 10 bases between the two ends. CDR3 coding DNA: TGTGCCAGCAGTTACAGACAGACGAACACTGAAGCTTTCTTT. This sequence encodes CASSYRQTNTEAFF.

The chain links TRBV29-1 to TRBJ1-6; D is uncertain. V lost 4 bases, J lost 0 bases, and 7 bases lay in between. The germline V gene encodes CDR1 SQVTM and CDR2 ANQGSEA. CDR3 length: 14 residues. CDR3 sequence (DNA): TGCAGCGTTGGGGGAAGCTCCTATAATTCACCCCTCCACTTT. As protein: CSVGGSSYNSPLHF. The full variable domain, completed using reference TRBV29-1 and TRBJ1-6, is SAVISQKPSRDICQRGTSLTIQCQVDSQVTMMFWYRQQPGQSLTLIATANQGSEATYESGFVIDKFPISRPNLTFSTLTVSNMSPEDSSIYLCSVGGSSYNSPLHFGNGTRLTVT.

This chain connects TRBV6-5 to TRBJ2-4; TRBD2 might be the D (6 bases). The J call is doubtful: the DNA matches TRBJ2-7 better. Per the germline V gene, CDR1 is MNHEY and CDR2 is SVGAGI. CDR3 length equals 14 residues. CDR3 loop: CASTKNIGTHEQYF. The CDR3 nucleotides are TGTGCCAGCACGAAAAACATAGGGACTCACGAGCAGTACTTC.

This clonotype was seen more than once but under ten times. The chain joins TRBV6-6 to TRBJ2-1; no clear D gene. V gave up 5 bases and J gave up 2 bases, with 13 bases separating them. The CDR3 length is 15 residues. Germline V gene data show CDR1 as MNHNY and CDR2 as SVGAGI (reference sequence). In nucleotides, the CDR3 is TGTGCCAGCAGTCTTAGCACACCGCCCTACAATGAGCAGTTCTTC. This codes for CASSLSTPPYNEQFF.

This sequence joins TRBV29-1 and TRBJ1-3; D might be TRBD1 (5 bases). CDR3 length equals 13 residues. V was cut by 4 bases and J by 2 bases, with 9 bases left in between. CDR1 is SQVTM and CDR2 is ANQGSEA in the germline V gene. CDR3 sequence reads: CSVGLGAGNTIYF. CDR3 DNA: TGCAGCGTTGGGTTAGGGGCTGGAAACACCATATATTTT.

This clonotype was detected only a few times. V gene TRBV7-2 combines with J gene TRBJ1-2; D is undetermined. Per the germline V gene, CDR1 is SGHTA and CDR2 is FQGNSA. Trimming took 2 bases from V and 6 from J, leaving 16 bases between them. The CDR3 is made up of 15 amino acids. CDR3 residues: CASSLLPGFTDGYTF. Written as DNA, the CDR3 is TGTGCCAGCAGCTTACTGCCAGGTTTTACGGATGGCTACACCTTC. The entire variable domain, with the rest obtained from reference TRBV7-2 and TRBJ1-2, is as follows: GAGVSQSPSNKVTEKGKDVELRCDPISGHTALYWYRQSLGQGLEFLIYFQGNSAPDKSGLPSDRFSAERTGGSVSTLTIQRTQQEDSAVYLCASSLLPGFTDGYTFGSGTRLTVV.

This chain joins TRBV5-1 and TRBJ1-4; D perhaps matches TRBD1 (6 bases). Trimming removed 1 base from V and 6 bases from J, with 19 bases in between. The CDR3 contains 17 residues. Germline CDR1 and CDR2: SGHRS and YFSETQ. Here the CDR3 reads CASSLLAGTGRYEKLFF. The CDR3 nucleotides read TGCGCCAGCAGCTTGTTGGCCGGTACAGGGCGGTATGAAAAACTGTTTTTT.

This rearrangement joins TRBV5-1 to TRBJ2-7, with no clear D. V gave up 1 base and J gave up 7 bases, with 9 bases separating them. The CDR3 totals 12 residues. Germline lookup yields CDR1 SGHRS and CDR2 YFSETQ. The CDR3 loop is CASSLLVNEQYF. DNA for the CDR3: TGCGCCAGCAGCTTGCTTGTCAATGAGCAGTACTTC. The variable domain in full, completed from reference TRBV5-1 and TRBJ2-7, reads KAGVTQTPRYLIKTRGQQVTLSCSPISGHRSVSWYQQTPGQGLQFLFEYFSETQRNKGNFPGRFSGRQFSNSRSEMNVSTLELGDSALYLCASSLLVNEQYFGPGTRLTVT.

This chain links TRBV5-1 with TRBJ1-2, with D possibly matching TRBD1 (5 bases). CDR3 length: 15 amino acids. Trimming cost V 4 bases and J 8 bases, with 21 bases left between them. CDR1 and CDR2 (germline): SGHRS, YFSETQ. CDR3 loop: CASSVVGGSTGGYTF. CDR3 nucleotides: TGCGCCAGCAGCGTAGTTGGGGGGTCGACGGGAGGCTACACCTTC.

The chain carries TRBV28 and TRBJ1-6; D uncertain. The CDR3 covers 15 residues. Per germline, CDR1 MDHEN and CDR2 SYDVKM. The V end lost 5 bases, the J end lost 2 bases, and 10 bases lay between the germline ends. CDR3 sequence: CASSPVGTYNSPLHF. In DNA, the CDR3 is TGTGCCAGCAGTCCCGTGGGGACCTATAATTCACCCCTCCACTTT. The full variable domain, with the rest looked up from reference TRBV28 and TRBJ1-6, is DVKVTQSSRYLVKRTGEKVFLECVQDMDHENMFWYRQDPGLGLRLIYFSYDVKMKEKGDIPEGYSVSREKKERFSLILESASTNQTSMYLCASSPVGTYNSPLHFGNGTRLTVT.

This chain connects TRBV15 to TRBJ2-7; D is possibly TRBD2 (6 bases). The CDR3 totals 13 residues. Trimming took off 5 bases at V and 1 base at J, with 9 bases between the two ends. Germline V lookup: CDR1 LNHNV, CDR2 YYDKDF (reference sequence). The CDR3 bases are TGTGCCACCAGCGAACGGGAGTCCTACGAGCAGTACTTC. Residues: CATSERESYEQYF.

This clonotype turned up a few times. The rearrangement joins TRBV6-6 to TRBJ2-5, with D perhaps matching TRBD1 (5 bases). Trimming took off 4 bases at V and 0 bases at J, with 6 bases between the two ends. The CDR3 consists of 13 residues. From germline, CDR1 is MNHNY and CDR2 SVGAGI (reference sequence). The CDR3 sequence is CASSWTNQETQYF. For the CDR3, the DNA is TGTGCCAGCAGTTGGACAAACCAAGAGACCCAGTACTTC.

For the CDR3, the DNA is TGTGCCAGCAGGGCCTATGGCTACACCTTC. It codes for CASRAYGYTF. This chain links TRBV2 with TRBJ1-2; no reliable D call. Deletions cut 6 bases from V and 4 bases from J, with 3 bases between. The CDR3 extends over 10 amino acids. The germline gives CDR1 SNHLY, CDR2 FYNNEI. The entire variable domain, with the rest obtained from reference TRBV2 and TRBJ1-2, is as follows: EPEVTQTPSHQVTQMGQEVILRCVPISNHLYFYWYRQILGQKVEFLVSFYNNEISEKSEIFDDQFSVERPDGSNFTLKIRSTKLEDSAMYFCASRAYGYTFGSGTRLTVV.

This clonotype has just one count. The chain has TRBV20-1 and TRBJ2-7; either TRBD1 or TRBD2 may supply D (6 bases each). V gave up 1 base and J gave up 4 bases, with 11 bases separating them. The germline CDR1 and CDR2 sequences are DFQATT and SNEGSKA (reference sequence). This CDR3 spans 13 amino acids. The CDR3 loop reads CSARVRGAYEQYF. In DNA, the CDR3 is TGCAGTGCTAGAGTAAGGGGGGCGTACGAGCAGTACTTC.

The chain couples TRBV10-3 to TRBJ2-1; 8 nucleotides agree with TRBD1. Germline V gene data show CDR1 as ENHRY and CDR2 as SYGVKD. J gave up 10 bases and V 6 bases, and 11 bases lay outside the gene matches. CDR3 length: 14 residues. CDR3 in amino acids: CAISKGQGRGEQFF. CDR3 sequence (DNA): TGTGCCATCAGCAAAGGACAGGGAAGAGGCGAGCAGTTCTTC.

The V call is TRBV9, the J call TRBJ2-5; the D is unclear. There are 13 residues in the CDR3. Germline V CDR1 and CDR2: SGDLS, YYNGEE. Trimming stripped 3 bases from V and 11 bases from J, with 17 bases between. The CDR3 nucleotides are TGTGCCAGCAGCGGCGTCATCGTAACGGAGCAGTACTTC. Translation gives CASSGVIVTEQYF. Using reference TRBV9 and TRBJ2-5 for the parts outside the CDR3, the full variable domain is DSGVTQTPKHLITATGQRVTLRCSPRSGDLSVYWYQQSLDQGLQFLIQYYNGEERAKGNILERFSAQQFPDLHSELNLSSLELGDSALYFCASSGVIVTEQYFGPGTRLLVL.

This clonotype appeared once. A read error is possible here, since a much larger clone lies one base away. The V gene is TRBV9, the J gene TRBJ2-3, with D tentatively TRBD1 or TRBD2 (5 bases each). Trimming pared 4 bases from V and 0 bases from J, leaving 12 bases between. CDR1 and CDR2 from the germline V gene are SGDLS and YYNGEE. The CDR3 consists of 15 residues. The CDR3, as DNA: TGTGCCAGCAGCCCCGGGGCGGGCAGCACAGATACGCAGTATTTT. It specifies CASSPGAGSTDTQYF. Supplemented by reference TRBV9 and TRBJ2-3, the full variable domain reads DSGVTQTPKHLITATGQRVTLRCSPRSGDLSVYWYQQSLDQGLQFLIQYYNGEERAKGNILERFSAQQFPDLHSELNLSSLELGDSALYFCASSPGAGSTDTQYFGPGTRLTVL.

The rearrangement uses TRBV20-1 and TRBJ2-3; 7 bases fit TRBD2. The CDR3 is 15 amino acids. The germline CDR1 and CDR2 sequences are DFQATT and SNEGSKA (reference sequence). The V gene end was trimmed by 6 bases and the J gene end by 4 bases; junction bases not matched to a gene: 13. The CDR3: CSAPPFVGGADTQYF. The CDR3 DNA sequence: TGCAGTGCCCCCCCCTTTGTGGGAGGGGCAGATACGCAGTATTTT.

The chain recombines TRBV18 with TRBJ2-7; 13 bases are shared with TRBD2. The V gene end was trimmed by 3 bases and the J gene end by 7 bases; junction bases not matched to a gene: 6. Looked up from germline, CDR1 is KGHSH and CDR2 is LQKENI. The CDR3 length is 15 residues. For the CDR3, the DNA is TGTGCCAGCTCACCCCGGACTAGCGGGAGTGAAGAGCAGTACTTC. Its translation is CASSPRTSGSEEQYF. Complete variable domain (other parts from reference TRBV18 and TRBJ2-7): NAGVMQNPRHLVRRRGQEARLRCSPMKGHSHVYWYRQLPEEGLKFMVYLQKENIIDESGMPKERFSAEFPKEGPSILRIQQVVRGDSAAYFCASSPRTSGSEEQYFGPGTRLTVT.

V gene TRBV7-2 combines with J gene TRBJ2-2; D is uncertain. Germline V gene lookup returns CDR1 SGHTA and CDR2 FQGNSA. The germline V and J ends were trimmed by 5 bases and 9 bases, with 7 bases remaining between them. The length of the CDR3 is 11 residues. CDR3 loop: CASSPRRELFF. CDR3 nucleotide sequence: TGTGCCAGCAGCCCAAGGAGGGAGCTGTTTTTT.

CDR3 nucleotides: TGTGCCAGCAGCCAAGATGACGGCAGGAATCAGCCCCAGTATTTT. This translates into CASSQDDGRNQPQYF. V is TRBV3-1 and J is TRBJ1-5; no firm D call. The J call may be faulty, since TRBJ2-3 better matches the DNA end. The CDR3 has 15 residues. The germline V gene encodes CDR1 LGHDT and CDR2 YNNKEL (reference sequence).

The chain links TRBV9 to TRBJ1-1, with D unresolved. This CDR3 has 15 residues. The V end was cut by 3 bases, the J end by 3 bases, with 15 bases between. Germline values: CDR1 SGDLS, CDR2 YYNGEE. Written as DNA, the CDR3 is TGTGCCAGCAGCGCGGACTCCGGGTTGTACACTGAAGCTTTCTTT. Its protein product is CASSADSGLYTEAFF.

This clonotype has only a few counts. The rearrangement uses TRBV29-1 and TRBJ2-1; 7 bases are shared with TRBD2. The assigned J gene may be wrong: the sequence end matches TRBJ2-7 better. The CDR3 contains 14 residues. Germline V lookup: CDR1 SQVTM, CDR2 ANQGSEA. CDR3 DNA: TGCAGCGCGGGAAGCGGGGACTCCTACAATGAGCAGTACTTC. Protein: CSAGSGDSYNEQYF.